The clone carrying this TCR beta chain appeared a few times. Its antigen is unidentified. The authors prepared the TCRbeta library with unique molecular identifiers. TCRdb processed the PCR reads anew with MiXCR; each CDR3 protein has one entry. The table lists hundreds of thousands of distinct CDR3 sequences, 15% to 20% of them singletons. The entry originates in a study of T-cell reconstitution after alpha-beta-depleted transplantation in children. Study-level findings and limits: The authors attributed T-cell counts and diversity one year after transplant mostly to newly produced T cells. Roughly two months post-transplant, alpha-beta T cells reportedly originated from several hundred graft clones that had expanded. Certain patients had high TCRbeta diversity at day 60, and it came from recipient T cells and thymic progenitors that survived.

The germline CDR1 and CDR2 sequences are SGHVS and FQNEAQ. CDR3 length: 13 amino acids. V gave up 5 bases and J gave up 7 bases, with 15 bases separating them. The source material was PBMCs, mostly from graft donor cells, sampled 360 days after TCRalphabeta/CD19-depleted stem cell transplant. The source of this sequence is a male patient aged 2 to 10 who had a stem cell transplant for acute lymphoblastic leukemia, so the T cells may come from the graft donor. The chain carries TRBV7-8 and TRBJ2-7; no clear D gene. The CDR3 is CASSRRFRLEQYF. The CDR3 DNA reads TGTGCCAGCAGCCGCCGCTTCCGACTTGAGCAGTACTTC.